This T cell receptor beta chain was profiled in a study of blood T cell repertoires in COVID-19. In the study overall: Material from acute and convalescent COVID-19 was sourced from the United States, Italy and Spain. T cells, B-cell-depleted T cells, or PBMCs supplied cDNA or gDNA.

In the original processing: Nucleated cell counts were estimated from reference gene primer amplification. Clones were sequenced by immunoSEQ multiplex PCR, and TCRdb holds only the in-frame ones, with some missing. The DNA gave D and trimming, while V, J and clone size come from that table. The sample has 350,000 or so clones, 86% seen once. The CDR3 extends over 18 amino acids. The junction had 9 bases not matched to a gene; V was cut back by 2 bases and J by 2 bases. Germline V gene sequence: CDR1 SGHTA, CDR2 FQGNSA. Recruits, aged about 18 to 95 years, lived in 24 US areas. The V call is TRBV7-2, the J call TRBJ2-7; 13 nucleotides match TRBD2. The receptor was derived from a woman aged 35 to 49 with acute COVID-19. The sample comprised PBMCs or T cells enriched from blood (not recorded which). The chain's CDR3 is CASSLTRGLAGVTYEQYF. The CDR3 DNA sequence: TGTGCCAGCAGCTTAACCAGAGGACTAGCGGGGGTTACCTACGAGCAGTACTTC.